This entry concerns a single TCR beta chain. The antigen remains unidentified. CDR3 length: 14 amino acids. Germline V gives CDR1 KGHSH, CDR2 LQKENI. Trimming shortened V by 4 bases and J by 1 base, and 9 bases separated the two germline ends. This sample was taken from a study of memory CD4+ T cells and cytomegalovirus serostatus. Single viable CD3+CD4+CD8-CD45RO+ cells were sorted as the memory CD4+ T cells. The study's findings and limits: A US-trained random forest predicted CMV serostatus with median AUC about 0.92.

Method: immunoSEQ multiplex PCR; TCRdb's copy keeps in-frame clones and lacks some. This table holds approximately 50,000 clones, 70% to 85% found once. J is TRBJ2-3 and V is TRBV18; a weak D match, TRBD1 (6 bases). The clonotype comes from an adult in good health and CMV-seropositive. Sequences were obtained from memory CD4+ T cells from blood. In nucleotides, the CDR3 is TGTGCCAGCTCACGGGGGCAGGGCACAGATACGCAGTATTTT. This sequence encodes CASSRGQGTDTQYF.